This record covers a single T cell receptor (beta chain). This sample stems from a study of control samples from healthy donors and cancer patients. Using immunoSEQ multiplex PCR, the repertoire was profiled, and TCRdb retains in-frame clones only, with some absent. Of just under 150,000 clones listed, more than 85% are singletons. Germline V gives CDR1 SGHAT, CDR2 FQNNGV. The CDR3 has 14 residues. Germline trimming cut 1 base from V and 16 bases from J; bases unmatched to any gene: 11. This TCR was sampled from a man younger than 40 in good health. V is TRBV11-2 and J is TRBJ2-1, with TRBD2 identical over 9 bases. The specimen was blood. As DNA, the CDR3 is TGTGCCAGCAGCTTAGTTCCCGGCGGGGGGGCCTCTTTCTTC. It is translated as CASSLVPGGGASFF. Based on the CDR3 plus reference TRBV11-2 and TRBJ2-1, the full variable domain is EAGVAQSPRYKIIEKRQSVAFWCNPISGHATLYWYQQILGQGPKLLIQFQNNGVVDDSQLPKDRFSAERLKGVDSTLKIQPAKLEDSAVYLCASSLVPGGGASFFGPGTRLTVL.